This TCR beta chain was retrieved from a study of T cell responses to AZD1222 COVID-19 vaccine. This clone has more than one count but fewer than ten. Profiling relied on immunoSEQ multiplex PCR, and the TCRdb table lists in-frame clones only, not all of them. The sample has 80,000 or so clones, approximately 85% seen once. There are 15 residues in the CDR3. The germline V and J ends were trimmed by 5 bases and 5 bases, with 18 bases remaining between them. The V gene's germline CDR1 is SEHNR and CDR2 FQNEAQ (reference sequence). The gene calls are TRBV7-9 and TRBJ1-2; unclear D gene. The specimen comprised peripheral blood, sampled on day 0 of MenACWY control vaccination. The sequence came from an adult in good health. Here the CDR3 reads CASSPPVHIQYGYTF. For the CDR3, the DNA is TGTGCCAGCAGCCCCCCGGTGCATATCCAGTATGGCTACACCTTC. The variable domain in full, with the rest retrieved from reference TRBV7-9 and TRBJ1-2, is DTGVSQNPRHKITKRGQNVTFRCDPISEHNRLYWYRQTLGQGPEFLTYFQNEAQLEKSRLLSDRFSAERPKGSFSTLEIQRTEQGDSAMYLCASSPPVHIQYGYTFGSGTRLTVV.